The rows below give T cell receptor beta chains drawn from one sample of a study of OX40 agonist ivuxolimab in advanced cancers. Clones were read by immunoSEQ multiplex PCR, and TCRdb kept only the in-frame ones, dropping some. The profile shows about 54,000 clones, 75% to 90% of them singletons. The input for sequencing was CD4+ or CD8+ T cells sorted from blood, taken in a trial of the OX40 agonist ivuxolimab. The receptors come from an adult with an advanced solid tumor such as melanoma, head and neck, liver or kidney cancer. Both conserved end residues are part of each CDR3. Each record gives: D gene, J gene, V gene, clone size, CDR3 protein, CDR3 DNA. A D gene is named only where the DNA matches it firmly. The size entry is marked missing in some rows and otherwise reads once, few, many or a size class.

d_call: TRBD2
j_call: TRBJ2-1
v_call: TRBV11-2
clone_size: -
cdr3_aa: CASSQGTSGGDEQFF
cdr3_nt: TGTGCCAGCAGCCAGGGAACTAGCGGTGGAGATGAGCAGTTCTTC

d_call: -
j_call: TRBJ2-5
v_call: TRBV29-1
clone_size: -
cdr3_aa: CSVSWTQETQYF
cdr3_nt: TGCAGCGTGTCGTGGACCCAAGAGACCCAGTACTTC

d_call: -
j_call: TRBJ2-7
v_call: TRBV30
clone_size: -
cdr3_aa: CAWSGSTYEQYF
cdr3_nt: TGTGCCTGGAGTGGGTCAACCTACGAGCAGTACTTC

d_call: TRBD1
j_call: TRBJ2-7
v_call: TRBV18
clone_size: -
cdr3_aa: CASSWDSREQYF
cdr3_nt: TGTGCCAGCTCATGGGACAGCCGGGAGCAGTACTTC

d_call: -
j_call: TRBJ1-4
v_call: TRBV5-4
clone_size: -
cdr3_aa: CASSVKQGTEKLFF
cdr3_nt: TGTGCCAGCAGCGTGAAACAGGGAACTGAAAAACTGTTTTTT

d_call: TRBD1
j_call: TRBJ2-2
v_call: TRBV13
clone_size: -
cdr3_aa: CASRAVTGVNTGELFF
cdr3_nt: TGTGCCAGCAGGGCAGTTACAGGGGTAAACACCGGGGAGCTGTTTTTT

d_call: -
j_call: TRBJ1-2
v_call: TRBV5-6
clone_size: once
cdr3_aa: CASSLEGGLWYGYTF
cdr3_nt: TGTGCCAGCAGCTTGGAAGGAGGGTTGTGGTATGGCTACACCTTC

d_call: -
j_call: TRBJ2-3
v_call: TRBV11-3
clone_size: -
cdr3_aa: CASSPDWSTDTQYF
cdr3_nt: TGTGCCAGCAGCCCGGACTGGTCCACAGATACGCAGTATTTT

d_call: -
j_call: TRBJ1-4
v_call: TRBV4-2
clone_size: -
cdr3_aa: CASSQDKAATNEKLFF
cdr3_nt: TGTGCCAGCAGCCAAGATAAGGCAGCAACTAATGAAAAACTGTTTTTT

d_call: TRBD1
j_call: TRBJ1-6
v_call: TRBV2
clone_size: once
cdr3_aa: CASSPDRAILNSPLHF
cdr3_nt: TGTGCCAGCAGTCCGGACAGGGCCATCCTCAATTCACCCCTCCACTTT

d_call: -
j_call: TRBJ1-1
v_call: TRBV6-5
clone_size: -
cdr3_aa: CASRRVNTEAFF
cdr3_nt: TGTGCCAGCAGGCGAGTAAACACTGAAGCTTTCTTT

d_call: -
j_call: TRBJ2-7
v_call: TRBV5-1
clone_size: -
cdr3_aa: CASSLGAESSYEQYF
cdr3_nt: TGCGCCAGCAGCTTGGGGGCAGAAAGCTCCTACGAGCAGTACTTC

d_call: -
j_call: TRBJ1-5
v_call: TRBV7-6
clone_size: -
cdr3_aa: CASSLQGDQPQHF
cdr3_nt: TGTGCCAGCAGCTTGCAAGGGGATCAGCCCCAGCATTTT

d_call: -
j_call: TRBJ1-1
v_call: TRBV7-2
clone_size: -
cdr3_aa: CASSSQTWWDTEAFF
cdr3_nt: TGTGCCAGCAGCTCGCAGACCTGGTGGGACACTGAAGCTTTCTTT

d_call: -
j_call: TRBJ2-3
v_call: TRBV5-8
clone_size: -
cdr3_aa: CASSLAGPAGDTQYF
cdr3_nt: TGTGCCAGCAGCTTGGCAGGACCCGCCGGAGATACGCAGTATTTT

d_call: -
j_call: TRBJ1-1
v_call: TRBV20-1
clone_size: -
cdr3_aa: CSASHPLGAFF
cdr3_nt: TGCAGTGCTAGTCATCCCTTGGGGGCTTTCTTT

d_call: TRBD2
j_call: TRBJ2-7
v_call: TRBV2
clone_size: -
cdr3_aa: CAGASGRAGDEQYF
cdr3_nt: TGTGCCGGCGCTAGCGGGAGGGCCGGGGACGAGCAGTACTTC

d_call: TRBD1
j_call: TRBJ2-1
v_call: TRBV5-8
clone_size: -
cdr3_aa: CASPSRGQGRGDEQFF
cdr3_nt: TGTGCCAGTCCCTCCCGGGGACAGGGTAGAGGCGATGAGCAGTTCTTC

d_call: TRBD2
j_call: TRBJ2-7
v_call: TRBV7-9
clone_size: -
cdr3_aa: CASSFAGAWHEQYF
cdr3_nt: TGTGCCAGCAGCTTCGCGGGAGCCTGGCACGAGCAGTACTTC

d_call: TRBD1
j_call: TRBJ1-6
v_call: TRBV2
clone_size: -
cdr3_aa: CASTPGTGNNSPLHF
cdr3_nt: TGTGCCAGCACCCCAGGGACAGGGAATAATTCACCCCTCCACTTT

d_call: -
j_call: TRBJ2-1
v_call: TRBV28
clone_size: -
cdr3_aa: CASSTIQGALPDNEQFF
cdr3_nt: TGTGCCAGCAGCACAATCCAGGGCGCGCTCCCCGACAATGAGCAGTTCTTC

d_call: -
j_call: TRBJ1-2
v_call: TRBV9
clone_size: -
cdr3_aa: CASHEGRGGDYGYTF
cdr3_nt: TGTGCCAGCCATGAGGGCCGGGGGGGAGACTATGGCTACACCTTC

d_call: -
j_call: TRBJ1-4
v_call: TRBV28
clone_size: -
cdr3_aa: CASNAGGTRREKLFF
cdr3_nt: TGTGCCAGCAACGCTGGAGGGACAAGGAGAGAAAAACTGTTTTTT

d_call: TRBD2
j_call: TRBJ2-1
v_call: TRBV2
clone_size: -
cdr3_aa: CASSGGRGVNEQFF
cdr3_nt: TGTGCCAGCAGTGGCGGGAGGGGGGTCAATGAGCAGTTCTTC

d_call: -
j_call: TRBJ1-1
v_call: TRBV5-1
clone_size: -
cdr3_aa: CASSLGGGVTEAFF
cdr3_nt: TGCGCCAGCAGCTTGGGAGGAGGGGTCACTGAAGCTTTCTTT

d_call: -
j_call: TRBJ1-4
v_call: TRBV7-6
clone_size: -
cdr3_aa: CASSSDSSNEKLFF
cdr3_nt: TGTGCCAGCAGCTCGGACAGCTCTAATGAAAAACTGTTTTTT

d_call: TRBD1
j_call: TRBJ2-7
v_call: TRBV6-5
clone_size: -
cdr3_aa: CASSAGQGSSYEQYF
cdr3_nt: TGTGCCAGTTCGGCTGGACAGGGTTCTTCCTACGAGCAGTACTTC

d_call: TRBD1
j_call: TRBJ2-1
v_call: TRBV18
clone_size: -
cdr3_aa: CASSPGQLYNEQFF
cdr3_nt: TGTGCCAGCTCACCGGGACAGCTCTACAATGAGCAGTTCTTC

d_call: TRBD2
j_call: TRBJ2-1
v_call: TRBV25-1
clone_size: -
cdr3_aa: CASSEGTSGSNEQFF
cdr3_nt: TGTGCCAGCAGTGAAGGGACTAGCGGGAGCAATGAGCAGTTCTTC

d_call: -
j_call: TRBJ2-3
v_call: TRBV19
clone_size: -
cdr3_aa: CASSWLASTDTQYF
cdr3_nt: TGTGCCAGTAGTTGGCTAGCTTCCACAGATACGCAGTATTTT

d_call: -
j_call: TRBJ1-5
v_call: TRBV5-6
clone_size: -
cdr3_aa: CASSLLGEGLGNQPQHF
cdr3_nt: TGTGCCAGCAGCTTGCTGGGCGAAGGTCTGGGCAATCAGCCCCAGCATTTT

d_call: -
j_call: TRBJ1-5
v_call: TRBV18
clone_size: -
cdr3_aa: CASSPSSTGNQPQHF
cdr3_nt: TGTGCCAGCTCACCATCGTCCACTGGCAATCAGCCCCAGCATTTT

d_call: -
j_call: TRBJ2-1
v_call: TRBV29-1
clone_size: -
cdr3_aa: CSAGEGNEQFF
cdr3_nt: TGCAGCGCCGGAGAGGGGAATGAGCAGTTCTTC

d_call: -
j_call: TRBJ2-7
v_call: TRBV7-2
clone_size: once
cdr3_aa: CASSLDSFGDYEQYF
cdr3_nt: TGTGCCAGCAGCTTAGATTCTTTTGGGGACTACGAGCAGTACTTC

d_call: -
j_call: TRBJ2-3
v_call: TRBV6-5
clone_size: -
cdr3_aa: CASSYSRDTDTQYF
cdr3_nt: TGTGCCAGCAGTTACTCGAGAGACACAGATACGCAGTATTTT

d_call: TRBD1
j_call: TRBJ1-3
v_call: TRBV2
clone_size: -
cdr3_aa: CASSEEGQVSGNTIYF
cdr3_nt: TGTGCCAGCAGTGAAGAGGGACAGGTGTCTGGAAACACCATATATTTT

d_call: -
j_call: TRBJ2-5
v_call: TRBV27
clone_size: -
cdr3_aa: CASSSLAGIQETQYF
cdr3_nt: TGTGCCAGCAGTTCCTTGGCAGGTATCCAAGAGACCCAGTACTTC

d_call: TRBD2
j_call: TRBJ2-7
v_call: TRBV19
clone_size: once
cdr3_aa: CASSIRLAGGHSYEQYF
cdr3_nt: TGTGCCAGTAGTATCCGACTAGCGGGAGGCCACTCCTACGAGCAGTACTTC

d_call: -
j_call: TRBJ2-7
v_call: TRBV6-1
clone_size: -
cdr3_aa: CASSEGGYEQYF
cdr3_nt: TGTGCCAGCAGTGAAGGGGGGTACGAGCAGTACTTC

d_call: TRBD1
j_call: TRBJ1-2
v_call: TRBV10-1
clone_size: -
cdr3_aa: CASRETGEIGGYTF
cdr3_nt: TGCGCCAGCAGGGAAACAGGGGAAATTGGTGGCTACACCTTC

d_call: TRBD1
j_call: TRBJ1-2
v_call: TRBV29-1
clone_size: -
cdr3_aa: CSVAAGTGTSGYTF
cdr3_nt: TGCAGCGTGGCAGCGGGGACAGGGACTTCTGGCTACACCTTC

d_call: -
j_call: TRBJ2-7
v_call: TRBV10-3
clone_size: -
cdr3_aa: CAIGRDNYEQYF
cdr3_nt: TGTGCCATCGGTAGAGATAACTACGAGCAGTACTTC

d_call: -
j_call: TRBJ1-5
v_call: TRBV6-1
clone_size: -
cdr3_aa: CASSLQTGNQPQHF
cdr3_nt: TGTGCCAGCAGTCTGCAGACAGGCAATCAGCCCCAGCATTTT

d_call: TRBD2
j_call: TRBJ2-5
v_call: TRBV19
clone_size: -
cdr3_aa: CASSITAGAPETQYF
cdr3_nt: TGTGCCAGTAGTATAACTGCGGGAGCTCCTGAGACCCAGTACTTC

d_call: -
j_call: TRBJ2-2
v_call: TRBV16
clone_size: -
cdr3_aa: CASSQSEGAGELFF
cdr3_nt: TGTGCCAGCAGCCAATCGGAGGGCGCCGGGGAGCTGTTTTTT

d_call: -
j_call: TRBJ2-7
v_call: TRBV28
clone_size: -
cdr3_aa: CASRTSRGTLVQYF
cdr3_nt: TGTGCCAGCAGGACTTCCCGGGGGACTCTCGTGCAGTACTTC

d_call: TRBD1
j_call: TRBJ2-6
v_call: TRBV29-1
clone_size: once
cdr3_aa: CSAPTGTGAPGANVLTF
cdr3_nt: TGCAGCGCTCCGACCGGGACAGGGGCCCCTGGGGCCAACGTCCTGACTTTC

d_call: -
j_call: TRBJ1-3
v_call: TRBV2
clone_size: -
cdr3_aa: CASSARPNGNTIYF
cdr3_nt: TGTGCCAGCAGTGCCCGCCCAAACGGAAACACCATATATTTT

d_call: TRBD2
j_call: TRBJ2-3
v_call: TRBV28
clone_size: -
cdr3_aa: CASSPRLARTDTQYF
cdr3_nt: TGTGCCAGCAGTCCCAGACTAGCCCGCACAGATACGCAGTATTTT

d_call: TRBD1
j_call: TRBJ1-5
v_call: TRBV28
clone_size: -
cdr3_aa: CASSAPGQGINQPQHF
cdr3_nt: TGTGCCAGCAGTGCTCCGGGACAGGGGATAAATCAGCCCCAGCATTTT

d_call: TRBD1
j_call: TRBJ1-1
v_call: TRBV28
clone_size: -
cdr3_aa: CASSLGGTGNTEAFF
cdr3_nt: TGTGCCAGCAGTTTAGGGGGGACAGGGAACACTGAAGCTTTCTTT

d_call: TRBD1
j_call: TRBJ2-2
v_call: TRBV5-6
clone_size: -
cdr3_aa: CASSTSRDGTANTGELFF
cdr3_nt: TGTGCCAGCAGCACAAGTCGTGATGGGACAGCAAACACCGGGGAGCTGTTTTTT

d_call: TRBD2
j_call: TRBJ2-7
v_call: TRBV5-5
clone_size: -
cdr3_aa: CASSFLTSGSYEQYF
cdr3_nt: TGTGCCAGCAGCTTCCTGACTAGCGGGAGTTACGAGCAGTACTTC